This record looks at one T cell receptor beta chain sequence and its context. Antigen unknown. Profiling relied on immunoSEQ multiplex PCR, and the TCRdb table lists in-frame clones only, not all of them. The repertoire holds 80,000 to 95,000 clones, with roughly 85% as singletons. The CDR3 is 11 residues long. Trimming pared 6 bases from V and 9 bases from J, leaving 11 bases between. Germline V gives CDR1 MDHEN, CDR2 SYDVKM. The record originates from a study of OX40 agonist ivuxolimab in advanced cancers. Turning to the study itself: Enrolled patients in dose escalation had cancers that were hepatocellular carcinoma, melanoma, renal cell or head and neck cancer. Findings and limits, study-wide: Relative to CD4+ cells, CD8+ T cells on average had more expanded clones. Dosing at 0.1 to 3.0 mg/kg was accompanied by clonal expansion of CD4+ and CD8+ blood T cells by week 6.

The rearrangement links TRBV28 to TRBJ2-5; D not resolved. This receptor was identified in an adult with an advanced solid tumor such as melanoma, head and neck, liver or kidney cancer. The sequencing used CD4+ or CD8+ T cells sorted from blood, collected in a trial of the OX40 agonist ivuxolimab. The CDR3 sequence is CASSQLYAQYF. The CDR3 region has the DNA TGTGCCAGCAGCCAGTTGTATGCCCAGTACTTC.